This is a list of T cell receptor beta chains from one sample in a study of T-cell reconstitution after alpha-beta-depleted transplantation in children. A single record per CDR3 protein comes from TCRdb applying MiXCR to the PCR reads. The data show about 290,000 distinct CDR3 sequences, around 7.3% seen once. Sequenced here: peripheral blood, sampled 360 days after TCRalphabeta/CD19-depleted stem cell transplant. The receptors stem from a female patient between 2 and 10 years old who had a stem cell transplant for Fanconi anemia, so the T cells may come from the graft donor. CDR3s include the opening cysteine and the closing phenylalanine or tryptophan. D genes are given only for firm matches. Clone size, where shown, is once, few, many, or a class for clones that have expanded.

D gene	clone size	V gene	J gene	CDR3 DNA	CDR3 protein
-	many	TRBV12-3/TRBV12-4	TRBJ1-1	TGTGCCAGCAGTTTCGAAACTTGGGGGAGCACTGAAGCTTTCTTT	CASSFETWGSTEAFF
-	-	TRBV6-5	TRBJ1-2	TGTGCCAGCAGTTACTCGACTGAGAATGGCTACACCTTC	CASSYSTENGYTF
-	-	TRBV10-2	TRBJ2-7	TGCGCCAGTGGGCCGGAAGGGAGCAGGCCCCACTTC	CASGPEGSRPHF
-	many	TRBV6-5	TRBJ2-3	TGTGCCAGCAATAGGGGGGATACGCAGTATTTT	CASNRGDTQYF
-	many	TRBV9	TRBJ1-6	TGTGCCAGCAGCGTAGAATCAGGGAGAAATTCACCCCTCCACTTT	CASSVESGRNSPLHF
-	-	TRBV7-9	TRBJ1-2	TGTGCCAGCAGCCACCGGACAGATGGCTACACCTTC	CASSHRTDGYTF
TRBD1	many	TRBV7-6	TRBJ1-1	TGTGCCAGCAGCACCGGGACAGAGAACACTGAAGCTTTCTTT	CASSTGTENTEAFF
-	many	TRBV12-3/TRBV12-4	TRBJ2-1	TGTGCCAGCAGTCCCCGGGGGAACAACTACAATGAGCAGTTCTTC	CASSPRGNNYNEQFF
TRBD1	many	TRBV6-5	TRBJ2-3	TGTGCCAGCCAGACAGGGGAAGCTTTGGCAGATACGCAGTATTTT	CASQTGEALADTQYF
-	few	TRBV20-1	TRBJ2-7	TGCAGTGCTAGAGGCGCGCCAGGGGAAACCTACGAGCAGTACTTC	CSARGAPGETYEQYF
TRBD2	many	TRBV12-3/TRBV12-4	TRBJ2-5	TGTGCCAGCAGTCGGACTAGCGGGGGAGAGACCCAGTACTTC	CASSRTSGGETQYF
TRBD2	-	TRBV20-1	TRBJ2-1	TGCAGTGCTAGTAGCGGGCCGAGCGCCTACAATGAGCAGTTCTTC	CSASSGPSAYNEQFF
-	many	TRBV29-1	TRBJ1-3	TGCAGCGTTGAAGATAGGGGGATCGAATCTGGAAACACCATATATTTT	CSVEDRGIESGNTIYF
-	-	TRBV6-5	TRBJ1-1	TGTGCCAGCAGTTACCCGGGGAGGGCCACTGAAGCTTTCTTT	CASSYPGRATEAFF
-	-	TRBV18	TRBJ2-7	TGTGCCAGCTCACCGGTGTCCGGAAGCTCCTACGAGCAGTACTTC	CASSPVSGSSYEQYF
-	many	TRBV9	TRBJ2-2	TGTGCCAGCAGCCCGGGTCCGGCGAACACCGGGGAGCTGTTTTTT	CASSPGPANTGELFF